This passage covers 21 T cell receptor beta chains from one sample sequenced in a study of blood T cell repertoires in COVID-19 (dated by TCRdb to 2019 to 2021). Libraries were built with the immunoSEQ multiplex PCR assay. TCRdb re-hosts the immuneACCESS table, in-frame sequences only. Its copies lack some clones; in the studies checked, an unresolved V gene accounts for under half of them, and the cause for the rest is not known. The sample table lists tens of thousands of clones, nearly 80% of them with a count of one. Around 12% of the sample is in the top ten clones. Sample: peripheral blood. These receptors were collected from a human donor in a cohort sampled during active COVID-19.

J is TRBJ2-2 and V is TRBV5-8; possibly TRBD1 for D (7 bases). V was clipped by 4 bases and J by 6 bases, with 16 bases between them. The CDR3 runs 15 residues. Germline V gene lookup returns CDR1 SGHTS and CDR2 YDEGEE. The CDR3 region has the DNA TGTGCCAGCAGCGTCGGGGGACAGCTCTCCGGGGAGCTGTTTTTT. Protein sequence: CASSVGGQLSGELFF.

J is TRBJ1-5 and V is TRBV5-4, with a possible D match to TRBD1 (6 bases). V lost 0 bases and J 4 bases, leaving 11 bases between the germline ends. The CDR3 loop spans 15 amino acids. CDR1 is SGHNT, CDR2 YYREEE, per germline (reference sequence). The CDR3 DNA reads TGTGCCAGCAGCTTGGGCCCAGGGGATAATCAGCCCCAGCATTTT. This gives the protein CASSLGPGDNQPQHF.

J is TRBJ1-5 and V is TRBV2; D not resolved. CDR3 size: 14 residues. The V gene's germline CDR1 is SNHLY and CDR2 FYNNEI. The V gene lost 0 bases and the J gene lost 6 bases, with 9 bases spanning the gap. DNA for the CDR3: TGTGCCAGCAGTGAAGCCAGTGGTTTTCAGCCCCAGCATTTT. It encodes CASSEASGFQPQHF.

In its sample, this clone was seen once. V gene TRBV10-2 combines with J gene TRBJ2-2; 8 bases map to TRBD2. Germline values: CDR1 WSHSY, CDR2 SAAADI. The CDR3 runs to 14 residues. The ends lost 10 bases at V and 4 bases at J; junction bases unmatched: 8. The CDR3 DNA is TGCGCCACGGTGATCAGCGGGGGCACCGGGGAGCTGTTTTTT. Translated, it gives CATVISGGTGELFF.

This chain joins TRBV15 and TRBJ1-1; TRBD1 agrees at 9 bases. Germline CDR1 and CDR2: LNHNV and YYDKDF (reference sequence). This CDR3 has 13 amino acids. J lost 2 bases, V lost 8 bases, and 3 bases had no gene match. The CDR3 reads CATADRGNTEAFF. As DNA, the CDR3 is TGTGCCACCGCGGACAGGGGAAACACTGAAGCTTTCTTT.

V and J are TRBV1 and TRBJ1-1. TRBV1 corresponds to a pseudogene. CDR3 length: 14 residues. The CDR3 reads CTSSRNEGGTEAFF. The CDR3, as DNA: TGCACCAGCAGCCGAAACGAGGGAGGGACTGAAGCTTTCTTT.

The chain recombines TRBV7-9 with TRBJ1-2; 10 bases align to TRBD1. V was pared by 5 bases and J by 7 bases, with 7 bases of the junction left unmatched. The CDR3 has 14 residues. Germline CDR1 and CDR2: SEHNR and FQNEAQ (reference sequence). CDR3 in DNA: TGTGCCAGCAGCCGGGGACAGGGGCAGGGTGGCTACACCTTC. Amino acid sequence: CASSRGQGQGGYTF.

The chain combines TRBV29-1 with TRBJ2-3, with TRBD2 matching 7 bases. The germline V gene has CDR1 SQVTM and CDR2 ANQGSEA. V trimming: 7 bases; J trimming: 6 bases; junction bases outside the gene matches: 7. The CDR3 loop spans 12 amino acids. The CDR3 DNA reads TGCAGCGCTAGCGGACCGGGGGATACGCAGTATTTT. Protein sequence: CSASGPGDTQYF.

The table lists this clone with a count of one. The chain joins TRBV7-2 to TRBJ1-2; D is ambiguous. Germline V gives CDR1 SGHTA, CDR2 FQGNSA. V dropped 2 bases and J dropped 4 bases, with 8 bases sitting between them. The CDR3 spans 13 residues. The CDR3 spells CASSLYGSYGYTF. Written as DNA, the CDR3 is TGTGCCAGCAGCTTATATGGTAGCTATGGCTACACCTTC.

The CDR3 DNA follows: TGCGCCAGCAGCTTGGTAGACAGTCTCGCGGACACCGGGGAGCTGTTTTTT. Translation: CASSLVDSLADTGELFF. V and J are TRBV5-1 and TRBJ2-2; a possible D gene is TRBD1 (5 bases). Germline CDR1 is SGHRS and CDR2 is YFSETQ. There are 17 residues in the CDR3. Trimming took 0 bases from V and 3 from J, leaving 15 bases between them. Looking up the rest from reference TRBV5-1 and TRBJ2-2 gives the full variable domain: KAGVTQTPRYLIKTRGQQVTLSCSPISGHRSVSWYQQTPGQGLQFLFEYFSETQRNKGNFPGRFSGRQFSNSRSEMNVSTLELGDSALYLCASSLVDSLADTGELFFGEGSRLTVL.

The J gene is TRBJ2-2, the V gene TRBV9; 9 bases fit TRBD1. The V and J ends lost 4 bases and 8 bases, in that order; junction bases with no gene match: 9. The CDR3 sequence is 15 residues long. Germline CDR1 and CDR2: SGDLS and YYNGEE. This CDR3 is CASSLTDRGAGELFF. The CDR3 DNA reads TGTGCCAGCAGCTTGACCGACAGGGGGGCGGGGGAGCTGTTTTTT. The whole variable domain, remainder taken from reference TRBV9 and TRBJ2-2, is DSGVTQTPKHLITATGQRVTLRCSPRSGDLSVYWYQQSLDQGLQFLIQYYNGEERAKGNILERFSAQQFPDLHSELNLSSLELGDSALYFCASSLTDRGAGELFFGEGSRLTVL.

The chain links TRBV5-1 to TRBJ2-1; TRBD2 aligns across 11 bases. V was pared by 0 bases and J by 5 bases, with 1 base of the junction left unmatched. CDR1 SGHRS and CDR2 YFSETQ come from the germline V gene. The CDR3 length is 15 residues. The CDR3 sequence is CASSLVLAGDNEQFF. CDR3 coding DNA: TGCGCCAGCAGCTTGGTACTAGCGGGGGACAATGAGCAGTTCTTC. Full variable domain (rest looked up from reference TRBV5-1 and TRBJ2-1): KAGVTQTPRYLIKTRGQQVTLSCSPISGHRSVSWYQQTPGQGLQFLFEYFSETQRNKGNFPGRFSGRQFSNSRSEMNVSTLELGDSALYLCASSLVLAGDNEQFFGPGTRLTVL.

The chain is built from TRBV7-2 and TRBJ1-5, with D hard to call. Trimming cost V 5 bases and J 5 bases, with 10 bases left between them. This CDR3 has 13 residues. Germline V gene data show CDR1 as SGHTA and CDR2 as FQGNSA. CDR3 protein: CASSPDTDQPQHF. In DNA, the CDR3 is TGTGCCAGCAGCCCCGACACCGATCAGCCCCAGCATTTT.

The V gene is TRBV29-1, the J gene TRBJ2-5; possibly TRBD1 for D (7 bases). CDR3 length: 13 residues. Germline V gives CDR1 SQVTM, CDR2 ANQGSEA. Trimming cost V 7 bases and J 5 bases, with 17 bases left between them. DNA of the CDR3: TGCAGCGCCGGGGCAGGGGGGCTGGAGACCCAGTACTTC. The encoded protein is CSAGAGGLETQYF.

The chain joins TRBV7-9 to TRBJ2-3; 7 bases map to TRBD2. CDR1 and CDR2 (germline): SEHNR, FQNEAQ (reference sequence). V was pared by 7 bases and J by 4 bases, with 5 bases of the junction left unmatched. CDR3 length equals 13 residues. In DNA form, the CDR3 reads TGTGCCAGCACCCAGGGAGGGCCAGATACGCAGTATTTT. As protein: CASTQGGPDTQYF.

This clone was picked up a small number of times. The genes are TRBV6-2 or TRBV6-3 and TRBJ2-5; 7 positions match TRBD2. This CDR3 has 16 amino acids. With V trimmed by 1 base and J by 2 bases, 7 bases remained unmatched. Germline V gives CDR1 MNHEY, CDR2 SVGEGT. CDR3 nucleotide sequence: TGTGCCAGCAGTTACTACCCGCTAGCGGATCAAGAGACCCAGTACTTC. As protein: CASSYYPLADQETQYF.

As DNA, the CDR3 is TGCGCCAGCAGCTTATCCGGGACATATACCGGGGAGCTGTTTTTT. Its translation is CASSLSGTYTGELFF. The chain joins TRBV5-1 to TRBJ2-2; tentatively, D is TRBD1 (6 bases). CDR1 and CDR2 from the germline V gene are SGHRS and YFSETQ. The CDR3 is 15 amino acids. V lost 2 bases and J lost 5, with 13 bases in between.

J is TRBJ2-2 and V is TRBV6-2 or TRBV6-3; 10 nucleotides agree with TRBD2. V gave up 2 bases and J gave up 2 bases; unmatched junction bases: 8. The CDR3 contains 18 residues. Germline V gene data show CDR1 as MNHEY and CDR2 as SVGEGT. The CDR3, as DNA: TGTGCCAGCAGTTACCCCCCAGCGGGAGGGAAAAACACCGGGGAGCTGTTTTTT. Its protein product is CASSYPPAGGKNTGELFF.

The chain combines TRBV24-1 with TRBJ2-1; D call uncertain. The CDR3 is 13 residues long. CDR1 is KGHDR, CDR2 SFDVKD, per germline. V lost 0 bases and J 7 bases, leaving 6 bases between the germline ends. As DNA, the CDR3 is TGTGCCACCAGTGATTTGGCAGGAAATGAGCAGTTCTTC. Its protein is CATSDLAGNEQFF.

This clone was recorded a few times. The J gene is TRBJ2-3, the V gene TRBV4-2; 9 positions agree with TRBD2. Per germline, CDR1 LGHNA and CDR2 YNFKEQ. This CDR3 has 16 amino acids. The V gene end was trimmed by 1 base and the J gene end by 0 bases; junction bases not matched to a gene: 2. Here the CDR3 DNA reads TGTGCCAGCAGCCAAGCAAGCGGGGGGAGCACAGATACGCAGTATTTT. Protein: CASSQASGGSTDTQYF.

V gene TRBV3-1 (or the pseudogene TRBV3-2) combines with J gene TRBJ1-5; D is undetermined. The germline V and J ends were trimmed by 0 bases and 4 bases, with 16 bases remaining between them. Per germline, CDR1 LGHDT and CDR2 YNNKEL (reference sequence). The CDR3 runs to 17 residues. The DNA for the CDR3 is TGTGCCAGCAGCCAAGATCGGCCGGGGTCTCCGAATCAGCCCCAGCATTTT. Translation: CASSQDRPGSPNQPQHF.